These 12 T cell receptor beta chains were all obtained from the same sample, sequenced in a study of CD8+ T cells in alopecia areata. Cells from pooled cutaneous lymph nodes were sorted by CD4, CD8alpha, NKG2D, NKG2ACE and other markers. cDNA reverse transcribed from extracted RNA served as the sequencing template. Using immunoSEQ multiplex PCR, the repertoire was profiled, and TCRdb retains in-frame clones only, with some absent. The repertoire yields approximately 280,000 clones, none seen only once; the top ten contain 1.2%. The specimen was CD4+ T cells sorted from a lymph node. Receptor source: a C3H/HeJ mouse with alopecia areata. The MHC haplotype recorded for the strain is H2-k.

This clone came up a few times. Gene names and germline refer to mouse. The read ends 4 residues shy of where the CDR3 ends; the end is completed using the germline J gene. Additional DNA sequences in this sample encode the identical CDR3. The chain joins TRBV13-3 to TRBJ2-1, with TRBD2 as a possible D gene (5 bases). The CDR3 has 15 residues. V lost 0 bases and J lost 0, with 7 bases in between. Germline loops: CDR1 NNHDY, CDR2 SYVADS. CDR3 DNA, as far as it was read: TGTGCCAGCAGTGATGCTTGGGGTAACTATGCT. Protein sequence: CASSDAWGNYA. Given in full, the CDR3 is CASSDAWGNYAEQFF.

The table lists this clone with a few counts. Genes and germline are mouse. The read comes to an end 4 residues before the CDR3 does, leaving the germline J gene to fill in the end. Other DNA sequences within the sample encode an identical CDR3. The rearrangement uses TRBV13-2 and TRBJ2-1; TRBD1 aligns across 7 bases. Germline V CDR1 and CDR2: NNHNN, SYGAGS (reference sequence). Germline trimming cut 2 bases from V and 4 bases from J; bases unmatched to any gene: 0. The CDR3 is 13 amino acids. This CDR3 reads CASGDRGYAEQFF. The sequenced part of the CDR3 DNA is TGTGCCAGCGGTGACAGGGGGTATGCT.

This clone occurred many times. Gene labels here are mouse ones. The read ends 4 residues shy of where the CDR3 ends; the end is completed using the germline J gene. The chain employs TRBV29 and TRBJ1-2, with TRBD1 identical over 7 bases. Trimming took 9 bases from V and 2 from J; bases not matched to a gene: 3. Germline values: CDR1 MSHET, CDR2 SYDVDS. The CDR3 is 12 residues long. The CDR3 loop reads CASDRENSDYTF. The CDR3 DNA, read in part, is TGTGCTAGTGACAGGGAGAACTCC. The variable domain in full, with the rest retrieved from reference TRBV29 and TRBJ1-2, is DMKVTQMPRYLIKRMGENVLLECGQDMSHETMYWYRQDPGLGLQLIYISYDVDSNSEGDIPKGYRVSRKKREHFSLILDSAKTNQTSVYFCASDRENSDYTFGSGTRLLVI.

About this clone: Germline and genes: mouse. The sequenced CDR3 bases are TGTGCCAGCAGCCCTCCAAACACCGGG. It is translated as CASSPPNTG. The full CDR3 is CASSPPNTGQLYF. This chain uses TRBV5 with TRBJ2-2, with no clear D. Read data end 4 residues before the CDR3 end; the end is taken from the germline J gene. The CDR3 contains 13 residues. Trimming pared 4 bases from V and 0 bases from J, leaving 3 bases between. From germline, CDR1 is LGHNA and CDR2 YNLKQL (reference sequence).

Worth noting for this clone: The germline and genes are mouse ones. The read ends 3 residues shy of where the CDR3 ends; the end is completed using the germline J gene. The J gene is TRBJ1-6, the V gene TRBV19; TRBD1 matches at 7 bases. TRBJ1-6 is placed among ORFs of uncertain function. The germline CDR1 and CDR2 sequences are FNHDT and SITEND (reference sequence). The CDR3 contains 15 residues. Unmatched junction bases numbered 7, after V lost 1 base and J lost 9 bases. The part of the CDR3 DNA that was read is TGTGCCAGCAGTATACGGACAGGAAGGGGTTCGCCC. Translation: CASSIRTGRGSP. In full, the CDR3 reads CASSIRTGRGSPLYF.

Worth noting for this clone: Gene names are the mouse ones. This specimen includes other DNA sequences encoding the same CDR3. The CDR3: CAWSLRDWGSAETLYF. The DNA read from the CDR3 is TGTGCCTGGAGTCTCCGGGACTGGGGGAGTGCAGAA. The V call is TRBV31, the J call TRBJ2-3; 11 bases are a match to TRBD2. The missing CDR3 end, 4 residues past where the read stops, is filled in from the germline J gene. The J segment lost 0 bases and the V segment lost 0 bases, leaving 2 bases of the junction unmatched. Germline V lookup: CDR1 GKSSPN, CDR2 SITVG. The CDR3 length is 16 residues.

With respect to this clone: The gene symbols are mouse symbols. The CDR3 extends 3 residues past the end of the read, so its final part is completed from the germline J gene. The chain combines TRBV31 with TRBJ1-6, with 8 bases matching TRBD1. TRBJ1-6 is given ORF status, its function remaining uncertain. Unmatched junction bases numbered 4, after V lost 3 bases and J lost 6 bases. Germline-derived CDR1 and CDR2 are GKSSPN and SITVG. CDR3 length: 14 residues. This CDR3 is CAWSVQGGNSPLYF. CDR3 bases read: TGTGCCTGGAGCGTACAGGGGGGTAATTCGCCC.

Regarding this clone: Germline and genes: mouse. Read coverage stops 4 residues before the CDR3 terminus; the germline J gene supplies the remainder. Other DNA sequences in this sample translate to the same CDR3. The V gene is TRBV31, the J gene TRBJ1-2; TRBD1 agrees at 7 bases. The CDR3 is made up of 13 amino acids. Germline V gene data show CDR1 as GKSSPN and CDR2 as SITVG. V was clipped by 5 bases and J by 0 bases; unmatched bases: 3. CDR3 region: CAWGGQTNSDYTF. The sequenced part of the CDR3 DNA is TGTGCCTGGGGGGGACAGACAAACTCC. Using reference TRBV31 and TRBJ1-2 for the parts outside the CDR3, the full variable domain is AQTIHQWPVAEIKAVGSPLSLGCTIKGKSSPNLYWYWQATGGTLQQLFYSITVGQVESVVQLNLSASRPKDDQFILSTEKLLLSHSGFYLCAWGGQTNSDYTFGSGTRLLVI.

This clone showed up just a few times. Genes and germline are mouse. The read finishes 4 residues shy of the CDR3 end, and the germline J gene is used to complete it. V and J are TRBV17 and TRBJ2-5; TRBD2 agrees at 8 bases. Germline CDR1 and CDR2: MNHDT and YYDKIL. The CDR3 spans 16 residues. CDR3 DNA (partial): TGTGCTAGCAGTAGAGATCAGGGCTGGGGGGAAGAC. This gives the protein CASSRDQGWGED. In full, the CDR3 reads CASSRDQGWGEDTQYF.

This clone has just a few counts. Here the gene names and germline are mouse. The missing CDR3 end, 4 residues past where the read stops, is filled in from the germline J gene. This chain links TRBV13-1 with TRBJ1-1; D is ambiguous. This CDR3 has 12 residues. The germline V and J ends were trimmed by 3 bases and 0 bases, with 3 bases remaining between them. CDR1 is NSHNY, CDR2 SYGAGN, per germline. This CDR3 reads CASSATNTEVFF. The CDR3 DNA, read in part, is TGTGCCAGCAGTGCCACAAACACA.

This clone was seen a handful of times. Mouse gene names and germline throughout. The read comes to an end 4 residues before the CDR3 does, leaving the germline J gene to fill in the end. The rearrangement joins TRBV1 to TRBJ2-1; D may be TRBD2 (6 bases). The V end was cut by 0 bases, the J end by 2 bases, with 11 bases between. Germline V lookup: CDR1 NSQYPW, CDR2 LRSPGD (reference sequence). CDR3 length: 16 residues. CDR3 loop: CTCSADNRLDYAEQFF. Partial CDR3 DNA: TGCACCTGCAGTGCAGATAACAGACTGGACTATGCT.

This clone appeared a few times. Genes and germline come from the mouse. Sequencing ends 4 residues short of the CDR3 end; the germline J gene provides the rest. This sequence joins TRBV13-3 and TRBJ2-5, with D uncertain. Germline values: CDR1 NNHDY, CDR2 SYVADS. The CDR3 spans 13 residues. Deletions cut 2 bases from V and 2 bases from J, with 6 bases between. The CDR3 spells CASSEEGQDTQYF. CDR3 DNA, as far as it was read: TGTGCCAGCAGTGAGGAGGGCCAAGAC.